The T cell receptor beta chain described here comes from a study of blood T cells in healthy people across ages. Findings and caveats of the study: The fall in TCR beta diversity per million T cells was roughly linear with age.

With respect to this clonotype: Its antigen remains unidentified.

The study isolated at least 6.5 million PBMCs from each sample. Through a sample-barcoded 5' primer and a J-beta primer mix, a second PCR was run for roughly 7 to 12 cycles. One entry per CDR3 protein results from TCRdb running MiXCR on the 5' RACE reads. The sample lists over 600,000 distinct CDR3 sequences, roughly 21% occurring once. The CDR3 length is 13 residues. The germline V gene has CDR1 SGHDN and CDR2 FVKESK. Between the trimmed V and J ends, which lost 3 bases and 6 bases, there was a span of 8 bases. Sample: blood. The clonotype originates from a man aged 65-85 years in good health. V gene TRBV14 combines with J gene TRBJ1-4, with D possibly TRBD1 on 5 matching bases. The CDR3 DNA follows: TGTGCCAGCAGCCACTTGACAGATGAAAAACTGTTTTTT. Amino acid sequence: CASSHLTDEKLFF.